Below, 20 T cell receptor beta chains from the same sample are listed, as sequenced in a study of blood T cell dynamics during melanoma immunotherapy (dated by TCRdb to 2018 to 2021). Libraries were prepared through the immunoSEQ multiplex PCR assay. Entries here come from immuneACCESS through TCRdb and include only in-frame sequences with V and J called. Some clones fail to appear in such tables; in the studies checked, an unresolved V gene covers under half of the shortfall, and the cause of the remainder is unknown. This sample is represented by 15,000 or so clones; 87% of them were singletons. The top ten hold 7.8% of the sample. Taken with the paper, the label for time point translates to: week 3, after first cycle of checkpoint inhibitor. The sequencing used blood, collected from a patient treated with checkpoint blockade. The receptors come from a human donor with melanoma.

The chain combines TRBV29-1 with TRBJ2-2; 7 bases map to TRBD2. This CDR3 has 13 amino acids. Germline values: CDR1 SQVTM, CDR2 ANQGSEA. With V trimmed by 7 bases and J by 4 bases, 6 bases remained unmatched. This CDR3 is CSARGGSTGELFF. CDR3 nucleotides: TGCAGCGCTAGAGGCGGGAGCACCGGGGAGCTGTTTTTT.

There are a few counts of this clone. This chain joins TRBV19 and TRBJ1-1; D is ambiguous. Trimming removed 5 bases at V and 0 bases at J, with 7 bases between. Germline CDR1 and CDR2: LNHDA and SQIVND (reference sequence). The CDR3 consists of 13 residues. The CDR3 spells CASSLTVNTEAFF. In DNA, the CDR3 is TGTGCCAGTAGTTTGACGGTGAACACTGAAGCTTTCTTT.

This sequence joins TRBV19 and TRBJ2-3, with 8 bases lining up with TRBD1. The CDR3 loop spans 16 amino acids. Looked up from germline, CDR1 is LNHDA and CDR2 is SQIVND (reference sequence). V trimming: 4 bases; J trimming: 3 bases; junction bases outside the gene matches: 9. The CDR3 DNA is TGTGCCAGTAGTAACCTAGCCAGGGGGCGGACAGATACGCAGTATTTT. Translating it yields CASSNLARGRTDTQYF.

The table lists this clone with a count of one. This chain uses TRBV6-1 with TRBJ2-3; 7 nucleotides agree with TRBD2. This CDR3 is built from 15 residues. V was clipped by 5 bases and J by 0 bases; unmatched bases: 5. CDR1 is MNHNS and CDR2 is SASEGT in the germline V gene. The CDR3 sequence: CASSLQRGSTDTQYF. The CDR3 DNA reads TGTGCCAGCAGTTTGCAGCGGGGTAGCACAGATACGCAGTATTTT.

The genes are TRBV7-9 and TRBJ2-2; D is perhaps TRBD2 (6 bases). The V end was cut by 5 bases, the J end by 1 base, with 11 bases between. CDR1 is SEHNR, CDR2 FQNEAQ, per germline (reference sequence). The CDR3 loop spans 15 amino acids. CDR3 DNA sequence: TGTGCCAGCAGCCCCCCGGGACTGAACACCGGGGAGCTGTTTTTT. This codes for CASSPPGLNTGELFF. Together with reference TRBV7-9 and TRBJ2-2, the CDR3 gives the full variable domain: DTGVSQNPRHKITKRGQNVTFRCDPISEHNRLYWYRQTLGQGPEFLTYFQNEAQLEKSRLLSDRFSAERPKGSFSTLEIQRTEQGDSAMYLCASSPPGLNTGELFFGEGSRLTVL.

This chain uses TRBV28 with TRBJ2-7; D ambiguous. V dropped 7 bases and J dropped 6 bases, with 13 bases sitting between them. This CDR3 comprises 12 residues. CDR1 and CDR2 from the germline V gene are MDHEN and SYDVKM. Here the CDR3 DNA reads TGTGCCAGCACACGTCTCGAATCCGAGCAGTACTTC. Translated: CASTRLESEQYF.

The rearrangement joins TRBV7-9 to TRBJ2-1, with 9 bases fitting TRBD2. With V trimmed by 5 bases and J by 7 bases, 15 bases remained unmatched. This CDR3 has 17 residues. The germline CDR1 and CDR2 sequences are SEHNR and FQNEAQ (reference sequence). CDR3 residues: CASSRPRGAGGSNEQFF. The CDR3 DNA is TGTGCCAGCAGCCGCCCACGGGGCGCGGGAGGGAGTAATGAGCAGTTCTTC.

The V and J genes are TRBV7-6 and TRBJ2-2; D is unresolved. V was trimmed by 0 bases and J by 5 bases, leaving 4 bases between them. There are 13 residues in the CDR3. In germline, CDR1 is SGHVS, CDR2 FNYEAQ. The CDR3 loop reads CASSLARTGELFF. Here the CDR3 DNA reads TGTGCCAGCAGCTTAGCGCGGACCGGGGAGCTGTTTTTT.

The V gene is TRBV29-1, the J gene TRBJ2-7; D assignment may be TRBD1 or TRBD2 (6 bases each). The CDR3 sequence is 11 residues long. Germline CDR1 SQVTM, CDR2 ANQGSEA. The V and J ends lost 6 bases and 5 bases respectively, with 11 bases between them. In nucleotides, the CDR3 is TGCAGCGTGACTAGGGGGAACGAGCAGTACTTC. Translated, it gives CSVTRGNEQYF.

CDR3 nucleotides: TGTGCCAGCACCACTGCCGGGACAGCGGGCCTTAATGAGCAGTTCTTC. This sequence encodes CASTTAGTAGLNEQFF. The V call is TRBV7-2, the J call TRBJ2-1; a possible D gene is TRBD1 (7 bases). Trimming took 7 bases from V and 7 from J, leaving 23 bases between them. CDR3 length equals 16 residues. From germline, CDR1 is SGHTA and CDR2 FQGNSA.

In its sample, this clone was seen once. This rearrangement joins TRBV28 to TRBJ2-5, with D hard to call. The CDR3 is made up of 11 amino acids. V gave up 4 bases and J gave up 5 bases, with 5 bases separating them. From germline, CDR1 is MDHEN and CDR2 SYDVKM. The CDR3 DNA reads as TGTGCCAGCAGTTCAGACGAGACCCAGTACTTC. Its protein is CASSSDETQYF.

The CDR3 DNA reads TGTGCCAGCAGCTTAGTGGCACTAGCAGGAAACGAGCAGTACTTC. Amino acids: CASSLVALAGNEQYF. The J gene is TRBJ2-7, the V gene TRBV11-2, with TRBD2 as a possible D gene (6 bases). V lost 1 base and J 5 bases, leaving 15 bases between the germline ends. From germline, CDR1 is SGHAT and CDR2 FQNNGV. CDR3 length equals 15 residues.

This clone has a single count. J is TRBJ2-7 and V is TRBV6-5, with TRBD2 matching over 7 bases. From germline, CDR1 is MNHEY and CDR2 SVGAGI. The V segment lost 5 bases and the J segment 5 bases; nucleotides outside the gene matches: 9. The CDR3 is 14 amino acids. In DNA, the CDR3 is TGTGCCAGCAGTACAACGGGAGGCTCTAACGAGCAGTACTTC. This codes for CASSTTGGSNEQYF.

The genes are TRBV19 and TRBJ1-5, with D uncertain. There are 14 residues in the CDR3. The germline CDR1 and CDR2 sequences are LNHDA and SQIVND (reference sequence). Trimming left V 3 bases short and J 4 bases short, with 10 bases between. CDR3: CASSIPRMNQPQHF. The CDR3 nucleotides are TGTGCCAGTAGTATCCCCCGCATGAATCAGCCCCAGCATTTT.

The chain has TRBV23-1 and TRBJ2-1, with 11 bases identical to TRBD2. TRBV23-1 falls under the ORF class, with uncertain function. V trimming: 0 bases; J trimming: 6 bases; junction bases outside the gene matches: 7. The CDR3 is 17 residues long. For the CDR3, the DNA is TGCGCCAGCAGTCAATCTTGCGGGACTAGCGGTTTCAATGAGCAGTTCTTC. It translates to CASSQSCGTSGFNEQFF.

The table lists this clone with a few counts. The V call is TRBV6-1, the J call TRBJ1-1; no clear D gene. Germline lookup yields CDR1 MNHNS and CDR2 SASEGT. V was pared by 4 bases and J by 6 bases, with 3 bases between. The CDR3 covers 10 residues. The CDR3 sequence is CASSVSEAFF. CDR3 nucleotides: TGTGCCAGCAGTGTGTCTGAAGCTTTCTTT.

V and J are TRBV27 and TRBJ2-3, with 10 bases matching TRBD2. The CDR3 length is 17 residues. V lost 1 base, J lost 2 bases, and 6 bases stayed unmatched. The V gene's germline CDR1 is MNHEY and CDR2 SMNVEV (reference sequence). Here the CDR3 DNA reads TGTGCCAGCAGTTTATTAACTAGCGGGGACCTCACAGATACGCAGTATTTT. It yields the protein CASSLLTSGDLTDTQYF.

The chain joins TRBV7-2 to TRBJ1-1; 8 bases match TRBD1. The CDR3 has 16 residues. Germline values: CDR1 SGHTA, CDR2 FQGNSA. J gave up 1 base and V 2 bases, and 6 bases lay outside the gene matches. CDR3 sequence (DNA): TGTGCCAGCAGCTTATCGATCGGGACAGGGAACACTGAAGCTTTCTTT. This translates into CASSLSIGTGNTEAFF.

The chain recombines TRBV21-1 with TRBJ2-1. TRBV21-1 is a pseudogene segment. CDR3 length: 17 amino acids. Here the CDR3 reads CASSKASGFKGFDEQFF. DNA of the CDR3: TGTGCCAGCAGCAAAGCGAGTGGATTTAAAGGGTTCGATGAGCAGTTCTTC.

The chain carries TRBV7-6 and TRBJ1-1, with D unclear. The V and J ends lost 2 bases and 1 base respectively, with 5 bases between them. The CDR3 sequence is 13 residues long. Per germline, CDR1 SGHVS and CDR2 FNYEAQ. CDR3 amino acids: CASSLTTNTEAFF. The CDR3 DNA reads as TGTGCCAGCAGCTTAACCACGAACACTGAAGCTTTCTTT.